The 30 T cell receptor beta chains given below trace back to one sample, sequenced in a study of blood T cell repertoires in COVID-19. Here immunoSEQ multiplex PCR was the method, and the copy in TCRdb shows in-frame clones only, minus some. This table has 60,000 to 65,000 clones, around 80% appearing once. Sequencing was done on a sample of peripheral blood. The receptor set was obtained from a woman of 80 years or more with active or convalescent COVID-19.

This chain connects TRBV6-1 to TRBJ1-2; D is possibly TRBD1 (6 bases). V was trimmed by 3 bases and J by 7 bases, leaving 18 bases between them. Germline V lookup: CDR1 MNHNS, CDR2 SASEGT. The CDR3 extends over 15 amino acids. The CDR3 sequence: CASSDWLGGARGYTF. CDR3 sequence (DNA): TGTGCCAGCAGTGATTGGTTAGGGGGTGCGCGTGGCTACACCTTC.

The sample holds a few counts of this clone. This chain connects TRBV12-5 to TRBJ2-2; a possible D gene is TRBD2 (6 bases). The V and J ends lost 1 base and 0 bases respectively, with 15 bases between them. CDR3 length: 18 residues. Per the germline V gene, CDR1 is LGHNT and CDR2 is FRNRAP. Written as DNA, the CDR3 is TGTGCTAGTGGTTTGGGCGGCGGGGCAAGGACGAACACCGGGGAGCTGTTTTTT. Its translation: CASGLGGGARTNTGELFF.

DNA for the CDR3: TGCGCCAGCAGCTCCACGGGAACAGGGGGCGAGACCCAGTACTTC. Amino acids: CASSSTGTGGETQYF. This chain joins TRBV5-1 and TRBJ2-5; 9 nucleotides agree with TRBD1. Per the germline V gene, CDR1 is SGHRS and CDR2 is YFSETQ. The ends lost 3 bases at V and 5 bases at J; junction bases unmatched: 8. The length of the CDR3 is 15 residues.

The chain recombines TRBV19 with TRBJ2-3; D gene uncertain. Deletions cut 3 bases from V and 0 bases from J, with 7 bases between. The germline gives CDR1 LNHDA, CDR2 SQIVND (reference sequence). The CDR3 has 14 residues. The CDR3 spells CASSINPSTDTQYF. DNA for the CDR3: TGTGCCAGTAGTATTAATCCTAGCACAGATACGCAGTATTTT.

The gene calls are TRBV3-1 (or the pseudogene TRBV3-2) and TRBJ2-1; tentatively, D is TRBD1 (6 bases). Between the trimmed V and J ends, which lost 4 bases and 4 bases, there was a span of 11 bases. Germline V gene data show CDR1 as LGHDT and CDR2 as YNNKEL (reference sequence). The CDR3 consists of 14 residues. The CDR3 DNA reads as TGTGCCAGCAGCCTAGGGGGTTCTTACAATGAGCAGTTCTTC. The encoded protein is CASSLGGSYNEQFF.

The chain employs TRBV6-5 and TRBJ1-1; tentatively, D is TRBD1 (5 bases). The CDR3 runs 16 residues. Germline lookup yields CDR1 MNHEY and CDR2 SVGAGI. Between the trimmed V and J ends, which lost 3 bases and 4 bases, there was a span of 18 bases. The CDR3 DNA follows: TGTGCCAGCAGTTATAGACAGCCCAGATCGGGCACTGAAGCTTTCTTT. Its translation: CASSYRQPRSGTEAFF.

This rearrangement joins TRBV5-1 to TRBJ1-2; 8 bases map to TRBD1. Germline CDR1 SGHRS, CDR2 YFSETQ. The CDR3 has 14 amino acids. V shed 1 base and J 8 bases; nucleotides not matched to a gene: 7. In DNA, the CDR3 is TGCGCCAGCAGCTTGCCCCCGGACAGGGAGGGCTACACCTTC. Protein: CASSLPPDREGYTF. Based on the CDR3 plus reference TRBV5-1 and TRBJ1-2, the full variable domain is KAGVTQTPRYLIKTRGQQVTLSCSPISGHRSVSWYQQTPGQGLQFLFEYFSETQRNKGNFPGRFSGRQFSNSRSEMNVSTLELGDSALYLCASSLPPDREGYTFGSGTRLTVV.

This clone is termed medium-sized (0.01 to 0.1%). This rearrangement joins TRBV7-2 to TRBJ1-5; maybe TRBD1 (6 bases). This CDR3 spans 16 amino acids. Trimming shortened V by 4 bases and J by 7 bases, and 20 bases separated the two germline ends. CDR1 is SGHTA and CDR2 is FQGNSA in the germline V gene. CDR3: CASSSPYEAGDQPQHF. The DNA of the CDR3 is TGTGCCAGCAGCTCCCCCTACGAGGCAGGGGACCAGCCCCAGCATTTT.

This clone occurred once. The chain combines TRBV7-3 with TRBJ2-2, with TRBD2 identical over 7 bases. V trimming: 6 bases; J trimming: 0 bases; junction bases outside the gene matches: 10. The CDR3 covers 17 residues. Germline CDR1 and CDR2: SGHTA and FQGTGA. In nucleotides, the CDR3 is TGTGCCAGCAGGAAGGGGTTTCTAGCGGCGAACACCGGGGAGCTGTTTTTT. It specifies CASRKGFLAANTGELFF.

The chain couples TRBV29-1 to TRBJ1-1; no definite D call. Trimming pared 8 bases from V and 0 bases from J, leaving 13 bases between. The CDR3 is made up of 13 amino acids. Germline V CDR1 and CDR2: SQVTM, ANQGSEA. In DNA, the CDR3 is TGCAGCTCCCTGGAGCCGATGAACACTGAAGCTTTCTTT. This encodes CSSLEPMNTEAFF.

This clone occurred once. The rearrangement joins TRBV5-6 to TRBJ2-3, with TRBD2 matching 12 bases. CDR3 size: 16 residues. From germline, CDR1 is SGHDT and CDR2 YYEEEE. The V gene end was trimmed by 1 base and the J gene end by 3 bases; junction bases not matched to a gene: 3. As DNA, the CDR3 is TGTGCCAGCAGCTTGAGACTAGCGGGGGCAACAGATACGCAGTATTTT. It translates to CASSLRLAGATDTQYF.

The gene calls are TRBV5-5 and TRBJ2-3, with TRBD2 matching 13 bases. Germline CDR1 reads SGHKS; CDR2 reads YYEKEE (reference sequence). Trimming cost V 4 bases and J 5 bases; bases outside gene matches: 7. The CDR3 totals 16 residues. The CDR3 DNA is TGTGCCAGCAGCCCGCGACTAGCGGGGGGTGGAGATACGCAGTATTTT. Its protein is CASSPRLAGGGDTQYF.

The chain links TRBV9 to TRBJ1-1; TRBD1 matches 9 bases. The length of the CDR3 is 16 residues. V dropped 7 bases and J dropped 4; count of bases not matched to a gene: 14. Germline CDR1 is SGDLS and CDR2 is YYNGEE. The CDR3 sequence is CASSPPAGQGSTEAFF. The DNA for the CDR3 is TGTGCCAGCTCCCCCCCCGCGGGACAGGGATCCACTGAAGCTTTCTTT.

This clone appeared once. V usage is TRBV6-5 and J usage is TRBJ1-4, with D possibly matching TRBD1 (5 bases). The length of the CDR3 is 15 residues. With 4 bases removed from V and 6 bases from J, the gap between germline ends came to 15 bases. Germline CDR1 and CDR2: MNHEY and SVGAGI. The chain's CDR3 is CASSSSGPRDEKLFF. The DNA of the CDR3 is TGTGCCAGCAGTTCCTCGGGTCCCAGGGATGAAAAACTGTTTTTT.

V is TRBV6-5 and J is TRBJ1-5; D gene uncertain. The CDR3 is made up of 14 amino acids. Trimming took off 6 bases at V and 2 bases at J, with 11 bases between the two ends. Per germline, CDR1 MNHEY and CDR2 SVGAGI. In DNA, the CDR3 is TGTGCCAGCAGGAGCTCAGGTGGCAATCAGCCCCAGCATTTT. Amino acids: CASRSSGGNQPQHF.

The chain couples TRBV7-3 to TRBJ2-2; tentative D call: TRBD2 (7 bases). Germline V gene data show CDR1 as SGHTA and CDR2 as FQGTGA. Deletions cut 2 bases from V and 0 bases from J, with 13 bases between. The CDR3 has 17 residues. CDR3 nucleotide sequence: TGTGCCAGCAGCTTAGTTGGGGGGGCCCCGAACACCGGGGAGCTGTTTTTT. Protein sequence: CASSLVGGAPNTGELFF.

The V and J genes are TRBV29-1 and TRBJ2-6; unclear D gene. V was pared by 6 bases and J by 0 bases, with 12 bases between. Germline V lookup: CDR1 SQVTM, CDR2 ANQGSEA. This CDR3 is built from 15 residues. CDR3 DNA sequence: TGCAGCGTCCGACTCCCCAGCTCTGGGGCCAACGTCCTGACTTTC. Residues: CSVRLPSSGANVLTF.

This chain uses TRBV5-6 with TRBJ1-3; D is uncertain. The CDR3 consists of 14 residues. The V gene lost 3 bases and the J gene lost 2 bases, with 9 bases spanning the gap. Germline loops: CDR1 SGHDT, CDR2 YYEEEE. CDR3 protein: CASSWRRAGNTIYF. CDR3 nucleotide sequence: TGTGCCAGCAGCTGGAGGAGAGCTGGAAACACCATATATTTT.

This clone was counted only a few times. J is TRBJ2-7 and V is TRBV15, with 7 bases aligning to TRBD1. Germline loops: CDR1 LNHNV, CDR2 YYDKDF (reference sequence). Trimming at V came to 3 bases and at J to 1 base, leaving 3 bases not matched to a gene. The CDR3 length is 14 residues. The CDR3 DNA reads TGTGCCACCAGCAGCGGGACAGTTTCCTACGAGCAGTACTTC. This codes for CATSSGTVSYEQYF.

The gene calls are TRBV9 and TRBJ1-3; 7 nucleotides agree with TRBD1. The CDR3 has 14 amino acids. In germline, CDR1 is SGDLS, CDR2 YYNGEE. Trimming removed 3 bases from V and 3 bases from J; junction bases left unmatched: 3. CDR3 loop: CASSEGAGGNTIYF. CDR3 in DNA: TGTGCCAGCAGCGAGGGGGCTGGTGGAAACACCATATATTTT.

The rearrangement links TRBV19 to TRBJ2-7, with 8 bases matching TRBD2. Germline values: CDR1 LNHDA, CDR2 SQIVND (reference sequence). This CDR3 region has 15 residues. The V gene end was trimmed by 7 bases and the J gene end by 6 bases; junction bases not matched to a gene: 14. CDR3 protein: CASTPGLASVGEQYF. The CDR3 nucleotides are TGTGCCAGTACCCCCGGACTAGCTTCCGTCGGCGAGCAGTACTTC.

The chain has TRBV7-2 and TRBJ2-1; D call uncertain. V lost 1 base and J lost 5, with 15 bases in between. Germline lookup yields CDR1 SGHTA and CDR2 FQGNSA. This CDR3 is built from 16 residues. The CDR3 sequence is CASSLVALTSHNEQFF. CDR3 bases: TGTGCCAGCAGCTTAGTTGCTCTCACTTCACACAATGAGCAGTTCTTC.

The chain joins TRBV19 to TRBJ2-1, with 7 nucleotides matching TRBD2. With 4 bases clipped from V and 0 bases from J, the junction kept 6 bases outside the gene matches. The length of the CDR3 is 16 residues. The germline V gene encodes CDR1 LNHDA and CDR2 SQIVND (reference sequence). The chain's CDR3 is CASSRFGGGSYNEQFF. As DNA, the CDR3 is TGTGCCAGTAGTAGGTTCGGCGGGGGCTCCTACAATGAGCAGTTCTTC.

V is TRBV11-3 and J is TRBJ2-2, with TRBD2 as a possible D gene (6 bases). V shed 5 bases and J shed 4 bases, with 17 bases lying between them. This CDR3 spans 16 amino acids. Per the germline V gene, CDR1 is SGHNT and CDR2 is YENEEA. CDR3 nucleotide sequence: TGTGCCAGCAGCAAATCGGCCGGGGGATCCACCGGGGAGCTGTTTTTT. It specifies CASSKSAGGSTGELFF.

The chain uses TRBV4-1 and TRBJ1-2, with a tentative D call TRBD1 (5 bases). Trimming cost V 1 base and J 3 bases, with 12 bases left between them. The CDR3 extends over 15 amino acids. CDR1 MGHRA and CDR2 YSYEKL come from the germline V gene. As DNA, the CDR3 is TGCGCCAGCAGCCAAGGTTCGGCCAGGGACTATGGCTACACCTTC. Its translation: CASSQGSARDYGYTF.

This clone came up once. The rearrangement uses TRBV27 and TRBJ2-3, with 7 bases that match TRBD2. The CDR3 length is 15 residues. Germline V CDR1 and CDR2: MNHEY, SMNVEV (reference sequence). V dropped 8 bases and J dropped 2; count of bases not matched to a gene: 10. CDR3 DNA sequence: TGTGCCAGCGGGGACCGGGGGGATAACACAGATACGCAGTATTTT. Translation: CASGDRGDNTDTQYF.

V usage is TRBV6-5 and J usage is TRBJ2-5; possible D gene TRBD2, 5 bases. Germline V gene lookup returns CDR1 MNHEY and CDR2 SVGAGI. V was pared by 2 bases and J by 5 bases, with 12 bases between. There are 14 residues in the CDR3. The CDR3 is CASSYEGRWETQYF. The CDR3 DNA sequence: TGTGCCAGCAGTTACGAGGGAAGGTGGGAGACCCAGTACTTC.

V gene TRBV11-2 combines with J gene TRBJ1-1; TRBD1 might be the D (5 bases). In germline, CDR1 is SGHAT, CDR2 FQNNGV. The CDR3 contains 13 residues. Trimming cost V 0 bases and J 7 bases, with 9 bases left between them. The chain's CDR3 is CASSLDRAIEAFF. CDR3 DNA: TGTGCCAGCAGCTTAGACAGGGCAATTGAAGCTTTCTTT.

The CDR3 DNA reads as TGTGCCAGCAGCTTGCTCTATGGCTACACCTTC. Translation gives CASSLLYGYTF. This sequence joins TRBV5-8 and TRBJ1-2; D remains unclear. CDR1 and CDR2 from the germline V gene are SGHTS and YDEGEE. The CDR3 sequence is 11 residues long. The V and J ends lost 1 base and 4 bases respectively, with 2 bases between them. Using reference TRBV5-8 and TRBJ1-2 for the parts outside the CDR3, the full variable domain is EAGVTQSPTHLIKTRGQQATLRCSPISGHTSVYWYQQALGLGLQFLLWYDEGEERNRGNFPPRFSGRQFPNYSSELNVNALELEDSALYLCASSLLYGYTFGSGTRLTVV.

This clone was seen a handful of times. Other DNA sequences in the sample encode the same CDR3. The chain has TRBV5-4 and TRBJ1-3, with 10 positions matching TRBD1. Losses at the gene ends were 5 bases for V and 4 bases for J; bases not matched to a gene: 6. Germline V gene sequence: CDR1 SGHNT, CDR2 YYREEE (reference sequence). The length of the CDR3 is 15 residues. CDR3 in amino acids: CASSYRDRGGNTIYF. CDR3 bases: TGTGCCAGCAGTTACCGGGACAGGGGAGGAAACACCATATATTTT.